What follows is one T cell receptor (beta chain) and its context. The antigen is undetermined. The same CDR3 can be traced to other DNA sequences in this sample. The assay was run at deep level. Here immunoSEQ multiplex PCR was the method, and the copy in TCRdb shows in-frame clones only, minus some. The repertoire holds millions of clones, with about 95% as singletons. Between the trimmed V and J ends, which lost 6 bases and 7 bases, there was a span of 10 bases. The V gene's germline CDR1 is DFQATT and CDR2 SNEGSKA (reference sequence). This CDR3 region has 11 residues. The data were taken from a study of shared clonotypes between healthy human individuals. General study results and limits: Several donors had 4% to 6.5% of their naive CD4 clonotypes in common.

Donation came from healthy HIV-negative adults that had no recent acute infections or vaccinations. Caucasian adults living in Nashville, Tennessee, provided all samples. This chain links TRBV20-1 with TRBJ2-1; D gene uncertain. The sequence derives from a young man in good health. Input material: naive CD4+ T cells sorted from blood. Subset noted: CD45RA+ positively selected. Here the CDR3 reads CSARGGNEQFF. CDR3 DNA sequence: TGCAGTGCCCGAGGCGGTAATGAGCAGTTCTTC.